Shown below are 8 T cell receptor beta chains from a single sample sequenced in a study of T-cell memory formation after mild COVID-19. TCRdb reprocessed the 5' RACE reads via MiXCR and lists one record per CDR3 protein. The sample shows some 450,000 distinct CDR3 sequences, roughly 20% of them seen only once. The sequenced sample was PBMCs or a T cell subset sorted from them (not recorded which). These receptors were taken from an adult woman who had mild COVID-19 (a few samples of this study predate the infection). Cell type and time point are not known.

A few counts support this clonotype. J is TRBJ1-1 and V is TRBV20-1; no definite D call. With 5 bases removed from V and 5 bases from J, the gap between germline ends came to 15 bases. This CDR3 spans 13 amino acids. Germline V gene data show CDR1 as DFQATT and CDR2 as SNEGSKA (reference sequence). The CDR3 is CSALTPGITEAFF. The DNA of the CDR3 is TGCAGTGCTCTCACCCCGGGGATAACTGAAGCTTTCTTT.

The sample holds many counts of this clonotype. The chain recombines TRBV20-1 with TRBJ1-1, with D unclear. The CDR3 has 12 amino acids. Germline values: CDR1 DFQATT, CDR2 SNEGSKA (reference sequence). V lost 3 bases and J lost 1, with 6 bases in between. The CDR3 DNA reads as TGCAGTGCTAGTGTCAAGAACACTGAAGCTTTCTTT. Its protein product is CSASVKNTEAFF.

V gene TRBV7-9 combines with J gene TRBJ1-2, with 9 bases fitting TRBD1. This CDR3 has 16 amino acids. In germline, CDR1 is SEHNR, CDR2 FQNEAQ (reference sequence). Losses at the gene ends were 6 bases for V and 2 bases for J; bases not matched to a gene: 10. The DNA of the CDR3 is TGTGCCAGCAGTCCGGACAGGGGCCCCAGGAACTATGGCTACACCTTC. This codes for CASSPDRGPRNYGYTF.

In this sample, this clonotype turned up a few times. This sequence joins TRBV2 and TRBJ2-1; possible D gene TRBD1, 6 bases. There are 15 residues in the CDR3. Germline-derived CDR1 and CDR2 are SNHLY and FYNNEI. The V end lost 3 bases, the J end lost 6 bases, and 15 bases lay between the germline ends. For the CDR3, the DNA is TGTGCCAGCAGTGAGCAGGGGACCTTGTCCAATGAGCAGTTCTTC. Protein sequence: CASSEQGTLSNEQFF.

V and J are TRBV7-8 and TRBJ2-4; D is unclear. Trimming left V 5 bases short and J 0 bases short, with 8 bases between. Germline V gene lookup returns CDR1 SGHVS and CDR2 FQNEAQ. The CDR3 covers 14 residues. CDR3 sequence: CASSLEVAKNIQYF. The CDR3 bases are TGTGCCAGCAGCCTCGAGGTAGCCAAAAACATTCAGTACTTC.

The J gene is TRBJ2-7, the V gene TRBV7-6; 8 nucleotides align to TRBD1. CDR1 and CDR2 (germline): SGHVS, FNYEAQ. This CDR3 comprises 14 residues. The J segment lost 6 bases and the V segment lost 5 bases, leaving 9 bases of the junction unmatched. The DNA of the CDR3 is TGTGCCAGCAGCATACAGCGGACAGGGACCGAGCAGTACTTC. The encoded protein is CASSIQRTGTEQYF. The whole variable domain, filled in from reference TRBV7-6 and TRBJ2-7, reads GAGVSQSPRYKVTKRGQDVALRCDPISGHVSLYWYRQALGQGPEFLTYFNYEAQQDKSGLPNDRFSAERPEGSISTLTIQRTEQRDSAMYRCASSIQRTGTEQYFGPGTRLTVT.

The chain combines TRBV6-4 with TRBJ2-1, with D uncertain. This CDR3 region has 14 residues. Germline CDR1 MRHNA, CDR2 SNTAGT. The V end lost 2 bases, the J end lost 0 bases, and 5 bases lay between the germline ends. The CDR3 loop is CASSDGDSYNEQFF. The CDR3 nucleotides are TGTGCCAGCAGTGACGGGGACTCCTACAATGAGCAGTTCTTC.

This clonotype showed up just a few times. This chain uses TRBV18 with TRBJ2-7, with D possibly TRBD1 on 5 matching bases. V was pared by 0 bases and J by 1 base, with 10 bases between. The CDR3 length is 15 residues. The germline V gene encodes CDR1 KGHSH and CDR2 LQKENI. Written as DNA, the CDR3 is TGTGCCAGCTCACCACCCTCGACAGCGTCCTACGAGCAGTACTTC. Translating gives CASSPPSTASYEQYF.